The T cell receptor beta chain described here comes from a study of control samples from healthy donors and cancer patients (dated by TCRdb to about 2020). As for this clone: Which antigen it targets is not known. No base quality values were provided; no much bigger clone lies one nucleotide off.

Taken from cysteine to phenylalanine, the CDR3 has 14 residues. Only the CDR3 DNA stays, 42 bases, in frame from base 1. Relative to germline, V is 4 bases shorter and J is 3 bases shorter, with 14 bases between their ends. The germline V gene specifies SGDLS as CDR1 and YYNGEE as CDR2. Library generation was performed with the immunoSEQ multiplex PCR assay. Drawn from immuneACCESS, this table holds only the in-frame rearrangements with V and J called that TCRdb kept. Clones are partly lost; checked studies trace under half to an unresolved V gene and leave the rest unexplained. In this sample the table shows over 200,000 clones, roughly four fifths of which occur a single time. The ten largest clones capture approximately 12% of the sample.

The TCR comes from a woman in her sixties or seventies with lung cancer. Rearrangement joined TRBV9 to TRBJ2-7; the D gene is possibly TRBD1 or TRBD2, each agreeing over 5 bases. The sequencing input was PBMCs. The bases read TGTGCCAGCAGCACCCGGGACGGAGTCTACGAGCAGTACTTC. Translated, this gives CASSTRDGVYEQYF.